The 9 T cell receptor beta chains below were found in one sample sequenced in a study of vaccination effects on CD4 cells after COVID-19. Clones were read by immunoSEQ multiplex PCR, and TCRdb kept only the in-frame ones, dropping some. The profile shows under 55,000 clones, about 68% of them singletons. Before sequencing, viral peptide pools were used by the ViraFEST assay to expand antigen-specific CD4+ T cells. When around nine days of culture had elapsed, CD4+ T cells were isolated. A positive SARS-CoV-2 PCR test fell between March and December 2020. Their antigens remain unidentified. The sample here was CD4+ T cells from PBMCs cultured with a peptide pool, taken before COVID-19 vaccination. The receptors were sampled from a human donor who had a prior SARS-CoV-2 infection.

CDR3 residues: CASSFRETGELFF. CDR3 nucleotides: TGTGCCAGCAGTTTTAGGGAAACCGGGGAGCTGTTTTTT. The V and J genes are TRBV12-3 or TRBV12-4 and TRBJ2-2; D is undetermined. The CDR3 is made up of 13 amino acids. V dropped 3 bases and J dropped 5 bases, with 7 bases sitting between them.

The gene calls are TRBV9 and TRBJ2-5, with 10 bases that match TRBD1. The junction had 5 bases not matched to a gene; V was cut back by 3 bases and J by 0 bases. The CDR3 totals 16 residues. Germline loops: CDR1 SGDLS, CDR2 YYNGEE. CDR3 in DNA: TGTGCCAGCAGCGGCGGGACAGGGGAGTACCAAGAGACCCAGTACTTC. Residues: CASSGGTGEYQETQYF.

This clone is a singleton in its sample. The chain joins TRBV11-3 to TRBJ2-3; D remains ambiguous. The CDR3 totals 16 residues. Trimming cost V 8 bases and J 0 bases, with 18 bases left between them. Germline lookup yields CDR1 SGHNT and CDR2 YENEEA. The CDR3 DNA reads as TGTGCCAGCCGGAGTTCCCAGATCCGAAGCACAGATACGCAGTATTTT. Its translation: CASRSSQIRSTDTQYF.

The CDR3 DNA reads as TGTGCCAGCAGCGTTACGACTAGCAATGAGCAGTTCTTC. It specifies CASSVTTSNEQFF. The chain links TRBV9 to TRBJ2-1; D is possibly TRBD2 (6 bases). Germline values: CDR1 SGDLS, CDR2 YYNGEE. The CDR3 length is 13 residues. V lost 2 bases to trimming and J lost 6 bases, with 9 bases between them.

This clone was found once. This chain uses TRBV5-5 with TRBJ2-1; D call uncertain. Germline lookup yields CDR1 SGHKS and CDR2 YYEKEE (reference sequence). There are 16 residues in the CDR3. V was cut by 0 bases and J by 3 bases, with 13 bases left in between. CDR3 region: CASSLAWAADYNEQFF. CDR3 bases: TGTGCCAGCAGCTTGGCCTGGGCGGCTGACTACAATGAGCAGTTCTTC.

V and J are TRBV3-1 (or the pseudogene TRBV3-2) and TRBJ2-3; 13 positions agree with TRBD2. CDR3 length: 19 residues. V was pared by 4 bases and J by 4 bases, with 14 bases of the junction left unmatched. CDR1 is LGHDT and CDR2 is YNNKEL in the germline V gene (reference sequence). CDR3 protein: CASSLGPGLAGDSSDTQYF. For the CDR3, the DNA is TGTGCCAGCAGCCTCGGTCCCGGACTAGCGGGGGACTCATCAGATACGCAGTATTTT.

The V call is TRBV3-1 (or the pseudogene TRBV3-2), the J call TRBJ2-2; D could derive from TRBD1 or TRBD2 (5 bases each). CDR1 and CDR2 from the germline V gene are LGHDT and YNNKEL (reference sequence). V lost 4 bases, J lost 8 bases, and 8 bases lay in between. The CDR3 is made up of 12 amino acids. The CDR3 nucleotides read TGTGCCAGCAGCCGGGACCAGGGGGAGCTGTTTTTT. Encoded protein: CASSRDQGELFF.

This chain joins TRBV10-3 and TRBJ1-2; D possibly corresponds to TRBD1 (5 bases). Trimming took 0 bases from V and 8 from J, leaving 13 bases between them. Germline lookup yields CDR1 ENHRY and CDR2 SYGVKD. The CDR3 loop spans 14 amino acids. CDR3 nucleotides: TGTGCCATCAGTGAGTCGGGGGGGGATAACGGCTACACCTTC. This sequence encodes CAISESGGDNGYTF.

This clone was picked up one time. The rearrangement joins TRBV5-4 to TRBJ1-1; D is possibly TRBD1 (5 bases). V gave up 2 bases and J gave up 0 bases, with 5 bases separating them. The CDR3 length is 13 residues. Germline V gives CDR1 SGHNT, CDR2 YYREEE (reference sequence). The CDR3 nucleotides read TGTGCCAGCAGCTTAGGGGTGAACACTGAAGCTTTCTTT. Translating it yields CASSLGVNTEAFF. The variable domain in full, completed from reference TRBV5-4 and TRBJ1-1, reads ETGVTQSPTHLIKTRGQQVTLRCSSQSGHNTVSWYQQALGQGPQFIFQYYREEENGRGNFPPRFSGLQFPNYSSELNVNALELDDSALYLCASSLGVNTEAFFGQGTRLTVV.